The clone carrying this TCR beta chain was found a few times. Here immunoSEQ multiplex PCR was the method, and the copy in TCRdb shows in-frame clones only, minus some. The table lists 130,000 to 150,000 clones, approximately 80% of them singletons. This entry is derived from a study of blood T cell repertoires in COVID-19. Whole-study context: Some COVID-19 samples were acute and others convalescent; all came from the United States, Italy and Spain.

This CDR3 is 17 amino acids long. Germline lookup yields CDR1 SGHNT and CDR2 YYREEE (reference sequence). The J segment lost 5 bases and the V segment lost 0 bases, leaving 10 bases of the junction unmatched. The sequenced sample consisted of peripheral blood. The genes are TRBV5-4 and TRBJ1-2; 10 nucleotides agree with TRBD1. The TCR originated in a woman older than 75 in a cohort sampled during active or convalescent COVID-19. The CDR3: CASSLGQGAFSGYGYTF. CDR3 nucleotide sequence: TGTGCCAGCAGCTTGGGACAGGGGGCTTTCTCTGGTTATGGCTACACCTTC.